The 8 T cell receptor beta chains in this list originate from one sample, sequenced in a study of CD8+ T cells in alopecia areata. Treatment here: oral pan-JAK inhibitor, 5-10 mg twice daily. RNA extraction and reverse transcription yielded cDNA as sequencing template. Measured with immunoSEQ multiplex PCR; TCRdb has only the in-frame clones, and not every one. The sample yields 100,000 or so clones, about 60% seen once. The specimen comprised CD8+ T cells sorted from blood, sampled at approximately week 60, from a patient treated with tofacitinib. These receptors originate from a human donor with alopecia areata.

The chain combines TRBV5-6 with TRBJ2-1, with 10 bases that match TRBD2. V trimming: 0 bases; J trimming: 4 bases; junction bases outside the gene matches: 4. This CDR3 has 16 amino acids. Germline V gives CDR1 SGHDT, CDR2 YYEEEE. CDR3 DNA sequence: TGTGCCAGCAGCTTGGGTAGCGGGGGGATTTACAATGAGCAGTTCTTC. Its translation: CASSLGSGGIYNEQFF.

The chain has TRBV5-6 and TRBJ1-5, with TRBD1 matching over 9 bases. The V gene end was trimmed by 4 bases and the J gene end by 4 bases; junction bases not matched to a gene: 3. Germline CDR1 is SGHDT and CDR2 is YYEEEE. CDR3 size: 14 residues. The CDR3 loop reads CASSTGQGNQPQHF. CDR3 coding DNA: TGTGCCAGCAGCACGGGACAGGGTAATCAGCCCCAGCATTTT.

The rearrangement links TRBV7-9 to TRBJ2-7; D remains unclear. The CDR3 is 12 amino acids. CDR1 and CDR2 (germline): SEHNR, FQNEAQ (reference sequence). V was pared by 5 bases and J by 10 bases, with 15 bases between. CDR3 bases: TGTGCCAGCAGCCCGGGCCAGGCAGTTCAGTACTTC. Translating it yields CASSPGQAVQYF.

The rearrangement uses TRBV2 and TRBJ2-7, with D possibly TRBD1 on 6 matching bases. The CDR3 has 12 amino acids. The V gene lost 7 bases and the J gene lost 6 bases, with 13 bases spanning the gap. Germline V gene lookup returns CDR1 SNHLY and CDR2 FYNNEI. CDR3 coding DNA: TGTGCCAGCAAGGGGACATCCCTCGAGCAGTACTTC. Its protein is CASKGTSLEQYF.

This clone appeared a few times. The chain joins TRBV27 to TRBJ2-2; a weak D match, TRBD1 (6 bases). V was pared by 1 base and J by 6 bases, with 9 bases between. The CDR3 is 14 residues long. Germline CDR1 and CDR2: MNHEY and SMNVEV (reference sequence). The CDR3 spells CASSLYTGPGELFF. Here the CDR3 DNA reads TGTGCCAGCAGTTTATACACAGGGCCCGGGGAGCTGTTTTTT.

The chain recombines TRBV15 with TRBJ2-7; TRBD1 matches 9 bases. The CDR3 covers 15 residues. V gave up 3 bases and J gave up 2 bases; unmatched junction bases: 5. Germline lookup yields CDR1 LNHNV and CDR2 YYDKDF (reference sequence). CDR3 coding DNA: TGTGCCACCAGCAGGGGAAGGGACAGGGCCTACGAGCAGTACTTC. As protein: CATSRGRDRAYEQYF. Looking up the rest from reference TRBV15 and TRBJ2-7 gives the full variable domain: DAMVIQNPRYQVTQFGKPVTLSCSQTLNHNVMYWYQQKSSQAPKLLFHYYDKDFNNEADTPDNFQSRRPNTSFCFLDIRSPGLGDTAMYLCATSRGRDRAYEQYFGPGTRLTVT.

V is TRBV7-9 and J is TRBJ2-3; D possibly corresponds to TRBD2 (6 bases). The CDR3 sequence is 19 residues long. The V gene's germline CDR1 is SEHNR and CDR2 FQNEAQ (reference sequence). The V end was cut by 0 bases, the J end by 2 bases, with 21 bases between. The CDR3 sequence: CASSLADGRVAVLTDTQYF. CDR3 DNA sequence: TGTGCCAGCAGCTTAGCGGACGGGAGAGTGGCAGTCCTCACAGATACGCAGTATTTT.

The rearrangement joins TRBV29-1 to TRBJ2-3, with TRBD2 as a possible D gene (6 bases). Trimming shortened V by 4 bases and J by 2 bases, and 22 bases separated the two germline ends. The CDR3 sequence is 17 residues long. The germline CDR1 and CDR2 sequences are SQVTM and ANQGSEA. The CDR3: CSVGVNVLALYTDTQYF. CDR3 DNA: TGCAGCGTTGGGGTCAACGTGCTAGCGCTGTACACAGATACGCAGTATTTT.